This entry lists 5 T cell receptor beta chains sequenced from one sample in a study of blood T cells in healthy people across ages. The second PCR ran about 6 to 11 cycles with a sample-barcoded 5' primer and J-beta primers. Each CDR3 protein is one row after TCRdb ran MiXCR on the 5' RACE reads. The data contain more than 1,400,000 distinct CDR3 sequences, around two fifths of them singletons. The sequenced sample was blood. The receptors were sampled from a woman younger than 35 in good health.

This rearrangement joins TRBV5-1 to TRBJ2-5; perhaps TRBD2 as D (7 bases). The CDR3 consists of 14 residues. Germline V gene sequence: CDR1 SGHRS, CDR2 YFSETQ. Trimming shortened V by 0 bases and J by 5 bases, and 11 bases separated the two germline ends. CDR3: CASSLGGGDETQYF. The CDR3 nucleotides read TGCGCCAGCAGCTTGGGGGGGGGCGATGAGACCCAGTACTTC. Using reference TRBV5-1 and TRBJ2-5 for the parts outside the CDR3, the full variable domain is KAGVTQTPRYLIKTRGQQVTLSCSPISGHRSVSWYQQTPGQGLQFLFEYFSETQRNKGNFPGRFSGRQFSNSRSEMNVSTLELGDSALYLCASSLGGGDETQYFGPGTRLLVL.

The J gene is TRBJ1-1, the V gene TRBV7-9; 11 bases map to TRBD1. The CDR3 has 19 amino acids. CDR1 SEHNR and CDR2 FQNEAQ come from the germline V gene (reference sequence). V trimming: 1 base; J trimming: 0 bases; junction bases outside the gene matches: 10. The CDR3 DNA follows: TGTGCCAGCAGCTTAGTTTGGACAGGGGGCTCGGGGTTGAACACTGAAGCTTTCTTT. Residues: CASSLVWTGGSGLNTEAFF.

The CDR3 reads CASSLTTIEEAQYF. As DNA, the CDR3 is TGTGCCAGCAGCCTCACTACTATTGAAGAGGCCCAGTACTTC. The chain combines TRBV14 with TRBJ2-7; D gene ambiguous. V was pared by 4 bases and J by 10 bases, with 20 bases between. CDR1 and CDR2 from the germline V gene are SGHDN and FVKESK. CDR3 length: 14 residues.

This clonotype came up a few times. This sequence joins TRBV10-2 and TRBJ2-1, with D tentatively TRBD1 or TRBD2 (5 bases each). V was cut by 7 bases and J by 7 bases, with 17 bases left in between. This CDR3 comprises 14 residues. Germline V CDR1 and CDR2: WSHSY, SAAADI. In DNA, the CDR3 is TGCGCCAGCACTGGCCCCGCGAGGGGAAATGAGCAGTTCTTC. Translation gives CASTGPARGNEQFF.

This clonotype was observed a handful of times. The V call is TRBV5-6, the J call TRBJ2-1, with TRBD2 matching 8 bases. The ends lost 5 bases at V and 6 bases at J; junction bases unmatched: 13. This CDR3 contains 16 residues. Looked up from germline, CDR1 is SGHDT and CDR2 is YYEEEE. The DNA for the CDR3 is TGTGCCAGCAGTTATTTTGTAGCGGGAACATCCAATGAGCAGTTCTTC. Translating it yields CASSYFVAGTSNEQFF.